These 25 T cell receptor beta chains originate from one sample sequenced in a study of a mutant IDH1 vaccine in newly diagnosed glioma. Time point noted: week 47, end of study. Doses of 300 ug of mutant IDH1 20-mer peptide were given with topical imiquimod. The method was immunoSEQ multiplex PCR; TCRdb's version includes in-frame clones alone and lacks a portion of them. The sample gives 56,000 or so clones, over 60% of which show up once; around 4.6% is in the top ten. The antigens for these receptors are not known. This specimen consisted of PBMCs, obtained from a glioma patient whose treatment included an IDH1 peptide vaccine. These receptors were obtained from a woman in her thirties or forties with glioma. Some clones in this sample may be carry-over from other donors' samples.

This chain joins TRBV13 and TRBJ1-4; 10 nucleotides align to TRBD1. The CDR3 extends over 15 amino acids. CDR1 PRHDT and CDR2 FYEKMQ come from the germline V gene (reference sequence). Trimming cost V 6 bases and J 0 bases; bases outside gene matches: 1. The DNA of the CDR3 is TGTGCCAGCAGAGGGACAGGGGCAACTAATGAAAAACTGTTTTTT. It translates to CASRGTGATNEKLFF.

The chain is built from TRBV23-1 and TRBJ1-2; D may be TRBD1 (6 bases). TRBV23-1 qualifies as an ORF whose function is uncertain. CDR3 length equals 17 residues. V was trimmed by 1 base and J by 5 bases, leaving 20 bases between them. CDR3 DNA: TGCGCCAGCAGTCAATTTCCCTCCGAACCGGGACAATATGGCTACACCTTC. Translating gives CASSQFPSEPGQYGYTF.

This clone was detected once. The gene calls are TRBV2 and TRBJ1-2; D might be TRBD1 (6 bases). Trimming took off 4 bases at V and 4 bases at J, with 10 bases between the two ends. Germline CDR1 reads SNHLY; CDR2 reads FYNNEI. The CDR3 is 13 residues long. DNA of the CDR3: TGTGCCAGCAGTGGGACAGCAGTCTATGGCTACACCTTC. Its translation is CASSGTAVYGYTF.

V usage is TRBV5-4 and J usage is TRBJ1-1; D gene ambiguous. This CDR3 is built from 14 residues. Trimming shortened V by 0 bases and J by 4 bases, and 10 bases separated the two germline ends. Germline CDR1 and CDR2: SGHNT and YYREEE (reference sequence). This CDR3 is CASSLGGRSTEAFF. In nucleotides, the CDR3 is TGTGCCAGCAGCTTGGGAGGGCGGAGCACTGAAGCTTTCTTT.

The CDR3 bases are TGTGCCACCAGCAGAGAGGCAGGCTACACCTTC. Translated: CATSREAGYTF. The chain joins TRBV15 to TRBJ1-2; D remains ambiguous. Trimming took off 0 bases at V and 8 bases at J, with 4 bases between the two ends. The length of the CDR3 is 11 residues. Per the germline V gene, CDR1 is LNHNV and CDR2 is YYDKDF (reference sequence).

This sequence joins TRBV13 and TRBJ1-5, with 8 nucleotides matching TRBD1. CDR3 length equals 14 residues. In germline, CDR1 is PRHDT, CDR2 FYEKMQ (reference sequence). The ends lost 4 bases at V and 6 bases at J; junction bases unmatched: 5. In DNA form, the CDR3 reads TGTGCCAGCAGCTCAGGGGGCGCCGGTCAGCCCCAGCATTTT. Protein sequence: CASSSGGAGQPQHF.

The genes are TRBV5-1 and TRBJ2-7, with D hard to call. Germline assignment: CDR1 SGHRS and CDR2 YFSETQ. This CDR3 spans 14 amino acids. V shed 3 bases and J shed 0 bases, with 10 bases lying between them. In DNA, the CDR3 is TGCGCCAGCAGCTACGACGCAAGCTCCTACGAGCAGTACTTC. Protein: CASSYDASSYEQYF.

This clone was seen once. Other DNA variants within this sample encode the same CDR3. The rearrangement joins TRBV30 to TRBJ1-2; D is unclear. There are 10 residues in the CDR3. With 7 bases removed from V and 8 bases from J, the gap between germline ends came to 11 bases. From germline, CDR1 is GTSNPN and CDR2 SVGIG (reference sequence). CDR3 sequence: CAFGRQGYTF. Here the CDR3 DNA reads TGTGCCTTCGGAAGGCAGGGCTACACCTTC.

The rearrangement uses TRBV16 and TRBJ1-6, with 9 bases lining up with TRBD1. Trimming at V came to 0 bases and at J to 13 bases, leaving 10 bases not matched to a gene. CDR1 KGHSY and CDR2 FQNENV come from the germline V gene. The CDR3 spans 16 residues. CDR3 protein: CASSQSPGTGTAPLHF. DNA for the CDR3: TGTGCCAGCAGCCAATCGCCCGGGACAGGGACTGCCCCCCTCCACTTT.

CDR3: CASSQWVFERETQYF. The CDR3 nucleotides are TGTGCCAGCAGCCAATGGGTTTTCGAAAGAGAGACCCAGTACTTC. The rearrangement joins TRBV7-2 to TRBJ2-5, with D unresolved. The V gene lost 5 bases and the J gene lost 4 bases, with 17 bases spanning the gap. Germline V CDR1 and CDR2: SGHTA, FQGNSA. The CDR3 loop spans 15 amino acids.

In nucleotides, the CDR3 is TGTGCCAGCAGACTTACAGGGGGCCCAGGCGAGCAGTACTTC. Protein sequence: CASRLTGGPGEQYF. The chain employs TRBV6-5 and TRBJ2-7, with 9 positions matching TRBD1. This CDR3 region has 14 residues. Germline assignment: CDR1 MNHEY and CDR2 SVGAGI. With 6 bases clipped from V and 6 bases from J, the junction kept 9 bases outside the gene matches.

The chain carries TRBV27 and TRBJ1-2; 10 bases are a match to TRBD1. The CDR3 totals 15 residues. CDR1 is MNHEY, CDR2 SMNVEV, per germline (reference sequence). V shed 5 bases, J shed 6 bases, and the junction held 9 bases outside the gene matches. Here the CDR3 reads CASSGGDRGSNGYTF. The CDR3 bases are TGTGCCAGCAGTGGGGGGGACAGGGGATCTAATGGCTACACCTTC.

This chain connects TRBV5-1 to TRBJ1-1; 7 bases fit TRBD1. V lost 6 bases, J lost 4 bases, and 9 bases stayed unmatched. There are 14 residues in the CDR3. Per the germline V gene, CDR1 is SGHRS and CDR2 is YFSETQ. The DNA of the CDR3 is TGCGCCAGCACCCTTTCAGGGGGTATCACTGAAGCTTTCTTT. It translates to CASTLSGGITEAFF.

V gene TRBV5-1 combines with J gene TRBJ2-7; D unclear. The V gene's germline CDR1 is SGHRS and CDR2 YFSETQ. The V end was cut by 1 base, the J end by 6 bases, with 11 bases between. The CDR3 is made up of 13 amino acids. CDR3 coding DNA: TGCGCCAGCAGCTTGACCGGTCTTGGCGAGCAGTACTTC. It codes for CASSLTGLGEQYF.

This chain links TRBV4-2 with TRBJ2-6, with TRBD2 as a possible D gene (5 bases). The germline V gene has CDR1 LGHNA and CDR2 YNFKEQ. The CDR3 contains 16 residues. With 4 bases removed from V and 2 bases from J, the gap between germline ends came to 12 bases. The CDR3 coding sequence is TGTGCCAGCAGCCCAGCAACGGGGACTGGGGCCAACGTCCTGACTTTC. Protein: CASSPATGTGANVLTF.

The chain couples TRBV5-5 to TRBJ2-7; D uncertain. The CDR3 is made up of 14 amino acids. V was clipped by 0 bases and J by 2 bases, with 9 bases between them. Germline-derived CDR1 and CDR2 are SGHKS and YYEKEE (reference sequence). CDR3 residues: CASSLALLTYEQYF. The CDR3 region has the DNA TGTGCCAGCAGCTTGGCCTTGCTCACCTACGAGCAGTACTTC.

The chain has TRBV29-1 and TRBJ2-7; 12 bases match TRBD1. Losses at the gene ends were 6 bases for V and 4 bases for J; bases not matched to a gene: 4. There are 13 residues in the CDR3. Germline CDR1 SQVTM, CDR2 ANQGSEA. CDR3: CSVGQGARYEQYF. In DNA, the CDR3 is TGCAGCGTGGGACAGGGGGCTAGGTACGAGCAGTACTTC.

The chain employs TRBV2 and TRBJ1-4; 9 nucleotides agree with TRBD1. The CDR3 consists of 14 residues. Germline V gene data show CDR1 as SNHLY and CDR2 as FYNNEI. After removal of 7 bases from V and 7 bases from J, the junction contained 7 bases not matched to a gene. The CDR3 region is CASTQGTGSEKLFF. DNA of the CDR3: TGTGCCAGCACCCAGGGGACAGGGAGTGAAAAACTGTTTTTT. Complete variable domain (other parts from reference TRBV2 and TRBJ1-4): EPEVTQTPSHQVTQMGQEVILRCVPISNHLYFYWYRQILGQKVEFLVSFYNNEISEKSEIFDDQFSVERPDGSNFTLKIRSTKLEDSAMYFCASTQGTGSEKLFFGSGTQLSVL.

The J gene is TRBJ2-7, the V gene TRBV10-3; tentative D call: TRBD1 (6 bases). This CDR3 region has 14 residues. Germline assignment: CDR1 ENHRY and CDR2 SYGVKD. V lost 1 base and J lost 3, with 10 bases in between. CDR3 in amino acids: CAISELGQYYEQYF. CDR3 DNA: TGTGCCATCAGTGAGTTAGGACAGTACTACGAGCAGTACTTC.

The chain couples TRBV7-8 to TRBJ2-7, with unresolved D. Trimming stripped 1 base from V and 4 bases from J, with 8 bases between. There are 13 residues in the CDR3. The V gene's germline CDR1 is SGHVS and CDR2 FQNEAQ. The CDR3 DNA sequence: TGTGCCAGCAGCTTAGATAGGAATTACGAGCAGTACTTC. It yields the protein CASSLDRNYEQYF.

This clone was seen a few times. The chain combines TRBV6-5 with TRBJ1-4, with D possibly being TRBD1 (5 bases). The germline gives CDR1 MNHEY, CDR2 SVGAGI. Trimming shortened V by 2 bases and J by 7 bases, and 17 bases separated the two germline ends. There are 16 residues in the CDR3. As DNA, the CDR3 is TGTGCCAGCAGTTACAAGCCCAGTGGGGGAGTTGAAAAACTGTTTTTT. Encoded protein: CASSYKPSGGVEKLFF.

V is TRBV7-9 and J is TRBJ1-1; D is ambiguous. The germline V gene encodes CDR1 SEHNR and CDR2 FQNEAQ (reference sequence). Deletions cut 5 bases from V and 0 bases from J, with 13 bases between. The CDR3 spans 15 residues. The CDR3 DNA follows: TGTGCCAGCAGCCGCAGGAGAGGGTTGAACACTGAAGCTTTCTTT. Its protein product is CASSRRRGLNTEAFF.

V gene TRBV19 combines with J gene TRBJ1-1; unclear D gene. V shed 7 bases and J shed 4 bases, with 13 bases lying between them. The germline V gene has CDR1 LNHDA and CDR2 SQIVND (reference sequence). CDR3 size: 13 residues. This CDR3 is CASTIKTGTEAFF. The DNA of the CDR3 is TGTGCCAGTACAATTAAGACGGGCACTGAAGCTTTCTTT.

The V gene is TRBV6-5, the J gene TRBJ1-4; TRBD1 agrees at 7 bases. V shed 6 bases and J 0 bases; nucleotides not matched to a gene: 4. The CDR3 loop spans 15 amino acids. Germline V gene data show CDR1 as MNHEY and CDR2 as SVGAGI. The CDR3 DNA is TGTGCCAGCAGGCGGACAGGCGCAACTAATGAAAAACTGTTTTTT. This encodes CASRRTGATNEKLFF.

The CDR3 sequence is CASSPTSGGGYEQFF. For the CDR3, the DNA is TGTGCCAGCAGCCCGACTAGCGGGGGGGGCTATGAGCAGTTCTTC. V gene TRBV4-2 combines with J gene TRBJ2-1; 14 bases match TRBD2. Germline CDR1 LGHNA, CDR2 YNFKEQ. After removal of 4 bases from V and 8 bases from J, the junction contained 4 bases not matched to a gene. The length of the CDR3 is 15 residues.